The 8 T cell receptor beta chains below all came from one sample that was sequenced in a study of cytomegalovirus exposure and HLA in healthy donors. It was with 60 Vbeta and 13 Jbeta primers that the PCR ran. Sequencing used immunoSEQ multiplex PCR; TCRdb keeps in-frame clones, though not all of them. Among about 190,000 clones, roughly 80% were seen once, and the ten largest hold around 6.1%. The sequenced material came from PBMCs. All receptors come from a woman younger than 45 in good health and CMV-seropositive.

The chain recombines TRBV20-1 with TRBJ2-4, with D maybe TRBD2 (5 bases). This CDR3 is built from 11 residues. The germline gives CDR1 DFQATT, CDR2 SNEGSKA (reference sequence). V lost 7 bases and J lost 8, with 12 bases in between. CDR3 in amino acids: CSGEYRDIQYF. The CDR3 region has the DNA TGCAGTGGGGAGTATCGGGACATTCAGTACTTC.

This sequence joins TRBV5-1 and TRBJ2-7; 8 nucleotides line up with TRBD1. CDR3 length equals 16 residues. Trimming removed 3 bases from V and 1 base from J; junction bases left unmatched: 9. The germline V gene encodes CDR1 SGHRS and CDR2 YFSETQ. CDR3 nucleotide sequence: TGCGCCAGCAGCTCCGCTTCCGGGACAGGATCCTACGAGCAGTACTTC. Residues: CASSSASGTGSYEQYF. The variable domain in full, completed from reference TRBV5-1 and TRBJ2-7, reads KAGVTQTPRYLIKTRGQQVTLSCSPISGHRSVSWYQQTPGQGLQFLFEYFSETQRNKGNFPGRFSGRQFSNSRSEMNVSTLELGDSALYLCASSSASGTGSYEQYFGPGTRLTVT.

The J gene is TRBJ1-5, the V gene TRBV2; D not resolved. Per the germline V gene, CDR1 is SNHLY and CDR2 is FYNNEI. V shed 5 bases and J shed 0 bases, with 5 bases lying between them. The CDR3 spans 13 residues. The CDR3 coding sequence is TGTGCCAGCAGTCCGTATAGCAATCAGCCCCAGCATTTT. Translating it yields CASSPYSNQPQHF.

The chain joins TRBV9 to TRBJ2-7, with 15 bases identical to TRBD2. Unmatched junction bases numbered 7, after V lost 3 bases and J lost 6 bases. Germline V lookup: CDR1 SGDLS, CDR2 YYNGEE. This CDR3 has 16 residues. CDR3 sequence: CASSAGLAGGPSEQYF. The DNA for the CDR3 is TGTGCCAGCAGCGCTGGACTAGCGGGGGGGCCTAGCGAGCAGTACTTC.

The rearrangement joins TRBV5-1 to TRBJ1-1, with D unclear. The CDR3 consists of 13 residues. V gave up 0 bases and J gave up 6 bases, with 9 bases separating them. Germline CDR1 and CDR2: SGHRS and YFSETQ. The CDR3 protein is CASSLVSPSEAFF. The CDR3 bases are TGCGCCAGCAGCTTGGTCTCCCCGTCTGAAGCTTTCTTT.

The chain joins TRBV9 to TRBJ1-2; D might be TRBD1 (6 bases). CDR3 size: 15 residues. Germline CDR1 SGDLS, CDR2 YYNGEE. Trimming removed 0 bases from V and 7 bases from J, with 16 bases in between. DNA of the CDR3: TGTGCCAGCAGCGTAGGGGCGGCGGGGGGGCTTGGCTACACCTTC. The encoded protein is CASSVGAAGGLGYTF.

This clone was detected once. The chain couples TRBV29-1 to TRBJ1-1; D might be TRBD1 (6 bases). The CDR3 is 15 residues long. Trimming removed 4 bases at V and 1 base at J, with 16 bases between. Germline V gene lookup returns CDR1 SQVTM and CDR2 ANQGSEA. CDR3 nucleotides: TGCAGCGTTGGAATGAGGGGGGGATGGAACACTGAAGCTTTCTTT. Amino acid sequence: CSVGMRGGWNTEAFF.

This rearrangement joins TRBV5-1 to TRBJ2-5; 8 bases are a match to TRBD1. The CDR3 totals 14 residues. V shed 1 base and J 3 bases; nucleotides not matched to a gene: 2. The V gene's germline CDR1 is SGHRS and CDR2 YFSETQ. The CDR3 DNA sequence: TGCGCCAGCAGCTTGATGACAGGGGAAGAGACCCAGTACTTC. This codes for CASSLMTGEETQYF.